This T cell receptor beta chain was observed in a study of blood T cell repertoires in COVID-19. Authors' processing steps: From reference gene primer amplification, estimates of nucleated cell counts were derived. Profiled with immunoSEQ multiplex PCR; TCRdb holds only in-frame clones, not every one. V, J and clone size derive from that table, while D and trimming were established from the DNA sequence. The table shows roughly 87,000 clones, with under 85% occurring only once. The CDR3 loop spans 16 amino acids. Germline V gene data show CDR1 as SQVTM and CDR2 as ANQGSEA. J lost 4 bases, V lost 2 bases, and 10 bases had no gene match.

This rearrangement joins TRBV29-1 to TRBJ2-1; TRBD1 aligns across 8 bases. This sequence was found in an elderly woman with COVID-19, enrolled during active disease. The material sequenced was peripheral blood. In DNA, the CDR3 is TGCAGCGTTGAATTCCGTGACAGGGGAATTTACAATGAGCAGTTCTTC. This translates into CSVEFRDRGIYNEQFF.